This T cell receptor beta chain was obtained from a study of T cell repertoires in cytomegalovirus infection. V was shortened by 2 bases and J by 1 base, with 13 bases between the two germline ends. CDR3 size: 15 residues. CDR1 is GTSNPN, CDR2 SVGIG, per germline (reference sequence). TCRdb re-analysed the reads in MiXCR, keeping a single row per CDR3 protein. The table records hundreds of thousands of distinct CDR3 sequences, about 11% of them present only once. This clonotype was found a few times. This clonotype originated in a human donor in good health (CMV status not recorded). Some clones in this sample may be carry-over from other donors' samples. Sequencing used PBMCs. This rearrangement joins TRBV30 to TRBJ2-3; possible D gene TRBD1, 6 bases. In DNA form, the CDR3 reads TGTGCCTGGAGTCCCCCGGGACACCGCACAGATACGCAGTATTTT. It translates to CAWSPPGHRTDTQYF.